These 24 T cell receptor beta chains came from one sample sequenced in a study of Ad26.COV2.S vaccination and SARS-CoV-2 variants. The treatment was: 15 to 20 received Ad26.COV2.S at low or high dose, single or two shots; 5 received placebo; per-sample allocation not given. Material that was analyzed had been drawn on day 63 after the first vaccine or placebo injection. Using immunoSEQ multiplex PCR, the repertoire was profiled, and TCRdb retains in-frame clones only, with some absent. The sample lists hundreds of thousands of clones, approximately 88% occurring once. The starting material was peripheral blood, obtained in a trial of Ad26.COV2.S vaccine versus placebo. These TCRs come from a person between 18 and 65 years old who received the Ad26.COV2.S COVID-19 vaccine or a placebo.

The CDR3 reads CAGGTSETQYF. CDR3 DNA sequence: TGTGCCGGCGGGACGAGCGAGACCCAGTACTTC. The rearrangement joins TRBV30 to TRBJ2-5; a possible D gene is TRBD2 (6 bases). Germline V CDR1 and CDR2: GTSNPN, SVGIG (reference sequence). The CDR3 is 11 residues long. V was cut by 8 bases and J by 5 bases, with 12 bases left in between. Using reference TRBV30 and TRBJ2-5 for the parts outside the CDR3, the full variable domain is SQTIHQWPATLVQPVGSPLSLECTVEGTSNPNLYWYRQAAGRGLQLLFYSVGIGQISSEVPQNLSASRPQDRQFILSSKKLLLSDSGFYLCAGGTSETQYFGPGTRLLVL.

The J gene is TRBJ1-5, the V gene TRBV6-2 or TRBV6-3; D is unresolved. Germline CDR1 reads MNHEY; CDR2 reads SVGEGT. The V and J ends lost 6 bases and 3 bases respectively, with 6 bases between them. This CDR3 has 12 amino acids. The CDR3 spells CASSRINQPQHF. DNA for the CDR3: TGTGCCAGCAGCCGGATCAATCAGCCCCAGCATTTT.

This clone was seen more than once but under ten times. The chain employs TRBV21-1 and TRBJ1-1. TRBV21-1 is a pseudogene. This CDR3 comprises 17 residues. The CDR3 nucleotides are TGTGCCAGCAGCAAAGGGAGGGGTAAGGGGATGAACACTGAAGCTTTCTTT. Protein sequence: CASSKGRGKGMNTEAFF.

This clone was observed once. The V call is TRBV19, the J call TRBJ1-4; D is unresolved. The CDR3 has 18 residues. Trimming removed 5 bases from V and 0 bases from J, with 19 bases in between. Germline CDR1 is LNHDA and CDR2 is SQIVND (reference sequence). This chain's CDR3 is CASSPRLLSFATNEKLFF. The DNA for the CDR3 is TGTGCCAGTAGTCCCCGACTGTTAAGCTTTGCAACTAATGAAAAACTGTTTTTT.

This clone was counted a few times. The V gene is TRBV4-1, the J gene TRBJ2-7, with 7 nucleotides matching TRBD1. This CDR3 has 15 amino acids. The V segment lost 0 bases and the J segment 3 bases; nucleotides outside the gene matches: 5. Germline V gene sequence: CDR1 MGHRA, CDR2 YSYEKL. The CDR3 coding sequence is TGCGCCAGCAGCCAAGAGCTCAGGGGGTACTACGAGCAGTACTTC. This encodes CASSQELRGYYEQYF.

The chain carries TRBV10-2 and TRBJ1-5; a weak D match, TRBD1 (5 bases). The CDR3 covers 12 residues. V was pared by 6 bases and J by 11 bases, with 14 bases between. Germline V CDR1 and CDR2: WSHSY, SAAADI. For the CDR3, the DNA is TGCGCCAGCAGCAGGGATCAGGCGACCCAGCATTTT. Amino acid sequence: CASSRDQATQHF.

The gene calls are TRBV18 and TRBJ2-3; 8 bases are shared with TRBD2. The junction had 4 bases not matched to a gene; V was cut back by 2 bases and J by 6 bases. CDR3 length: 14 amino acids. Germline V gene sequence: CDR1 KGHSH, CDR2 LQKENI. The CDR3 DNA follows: TGTGCCAGCTCACCAGGCGGGGGGTCGGATACGCAGTATTTT. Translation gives CASSPGGGSDTQYF.

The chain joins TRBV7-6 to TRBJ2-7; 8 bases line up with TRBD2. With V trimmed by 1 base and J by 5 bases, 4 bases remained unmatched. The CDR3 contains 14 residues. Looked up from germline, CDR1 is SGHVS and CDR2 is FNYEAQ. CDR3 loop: CASSLVGGENEQYF. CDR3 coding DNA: TGTGCCAGCAGCTTAGTCGGGGGGGAGAACGAGCAGTACTTC. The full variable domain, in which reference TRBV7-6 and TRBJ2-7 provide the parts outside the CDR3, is GAGVSQSPRYKVTKRGQDVALRCDPISGHVSLYWYRQALGQGPEFLTYFNYEAQQDKSGLPNDRFSAERPEGSISTLTIQRTEQRDSAMYRCASSLVGGENEQYFGPGTRLTVT.

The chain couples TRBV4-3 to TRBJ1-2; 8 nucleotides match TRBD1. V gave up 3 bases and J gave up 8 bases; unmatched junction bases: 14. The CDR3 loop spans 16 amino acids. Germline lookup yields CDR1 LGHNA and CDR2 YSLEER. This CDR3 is CASSQGSTGVAGGYTF. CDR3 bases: TGCGCCAGCAGCCAGGGGTCGACAGGGGTGGCGGGCGGCTACACCTTC.

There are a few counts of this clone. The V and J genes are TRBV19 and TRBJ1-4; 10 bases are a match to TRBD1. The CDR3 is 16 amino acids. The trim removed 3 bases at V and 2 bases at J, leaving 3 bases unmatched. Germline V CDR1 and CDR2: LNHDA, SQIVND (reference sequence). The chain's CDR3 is CASSMDRGNTNEKLFF. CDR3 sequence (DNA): TGTGCCAGTAGTATGGACAGGGGGAACACTAATGAAAAACTGTTTTTT.

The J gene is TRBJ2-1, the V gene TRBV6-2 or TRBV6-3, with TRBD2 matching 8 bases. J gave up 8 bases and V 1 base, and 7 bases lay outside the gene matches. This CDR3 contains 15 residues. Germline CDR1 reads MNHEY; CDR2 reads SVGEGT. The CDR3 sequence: CASSYYRPAGDEQFF. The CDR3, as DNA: TGTGCCAGCAGTTACTATAGGCCAGCGGGGGATGAGCAGTTCTTC.

This CDR3 reads CASSVRTWDGEQFF. CDR3 DNA: TGTGCCAGCAGCGTAAGGACTTGGGACGGGGAGCAGTTCTTC. This chain links TRBV9 with TRBJ2-1; D may be TRBD1 or TRBD2 (5 bases each). The CDR3 totals 14 residues. Trimming shortened V by 1 base and J by 10 bases, and 15 bases separated the two germline ends. CDR1 is SGDLS and CDR2 is YYNGEE in the germline V gene.

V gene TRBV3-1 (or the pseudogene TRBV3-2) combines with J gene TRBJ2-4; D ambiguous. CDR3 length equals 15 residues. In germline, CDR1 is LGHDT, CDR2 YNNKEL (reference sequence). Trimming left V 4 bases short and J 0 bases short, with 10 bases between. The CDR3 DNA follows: TGTGCCAGCAGCCCCGCTGGGTTAGCCAAAAACATTCAGTACTTC. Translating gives CASSPAGLAKNIQYF.

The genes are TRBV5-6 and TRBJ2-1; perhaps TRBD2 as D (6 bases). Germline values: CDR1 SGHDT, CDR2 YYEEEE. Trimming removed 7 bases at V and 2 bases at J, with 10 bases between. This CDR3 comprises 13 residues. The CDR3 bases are TGTGCCAGCGGTCCTAGCGCCTACAATGAGCAGTTCTTC. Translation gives CASGPSAYNEQFF.

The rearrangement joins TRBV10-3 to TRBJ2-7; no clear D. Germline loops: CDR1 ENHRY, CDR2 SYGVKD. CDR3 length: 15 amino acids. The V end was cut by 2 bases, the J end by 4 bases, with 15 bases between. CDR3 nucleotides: TGTGCCATCAGTGAGGTCCGAGACGGACCGTACGAGCAGTACTTC. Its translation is CAISEVRDGPYEQYF.

CDR3 bases: TGTGCCAGCAGCAAAGGGGGGAGAGGACAGAGGCCCTACGAGCAGTACTTC. Amino acid sequence: CASSKGGRGQRPYEQYF. The chain joins TRBV21-1 to TRBJ2-7; the table's D call of TRBD1 was not tested on the DNA. TRBV21-1 is listed as a pseudogene. This CDR3 region has 17 residues.

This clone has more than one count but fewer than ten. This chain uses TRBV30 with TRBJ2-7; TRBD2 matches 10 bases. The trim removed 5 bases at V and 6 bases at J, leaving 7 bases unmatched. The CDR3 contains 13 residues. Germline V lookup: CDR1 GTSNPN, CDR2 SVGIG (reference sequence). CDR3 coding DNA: TGTGCCTGGTTAGCGGGGGGAACCAGCGAGCAGTACTTC. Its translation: CAWLAGGTSEQYF.

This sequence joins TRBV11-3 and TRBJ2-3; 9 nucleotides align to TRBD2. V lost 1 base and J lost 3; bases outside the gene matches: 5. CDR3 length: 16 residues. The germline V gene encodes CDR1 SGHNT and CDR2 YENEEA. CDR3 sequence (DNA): TGTGCCAGCAGCTTAGGGGTAGCGGGAGCTACAGATACGCAGTATTTT. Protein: CASSLGVAGATDTQYF.

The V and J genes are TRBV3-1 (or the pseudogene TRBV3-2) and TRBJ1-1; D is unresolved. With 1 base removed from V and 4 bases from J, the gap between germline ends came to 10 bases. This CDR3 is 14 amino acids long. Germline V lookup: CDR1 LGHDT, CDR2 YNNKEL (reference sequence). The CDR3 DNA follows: TGTGCCAGCAGCCAAGGTATCGGGTTCACTGAAGCTTTCTTT. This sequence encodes CASSQGIGFTEAFF.

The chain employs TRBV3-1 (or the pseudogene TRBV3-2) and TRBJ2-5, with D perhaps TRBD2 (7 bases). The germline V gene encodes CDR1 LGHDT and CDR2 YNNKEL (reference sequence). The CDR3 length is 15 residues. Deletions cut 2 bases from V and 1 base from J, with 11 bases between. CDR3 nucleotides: TGTGCCAGCAGCCAACCTCGGGGGGCCCAAGAGACCCAGTACTTC. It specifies CASSQPRGAQETQYF.

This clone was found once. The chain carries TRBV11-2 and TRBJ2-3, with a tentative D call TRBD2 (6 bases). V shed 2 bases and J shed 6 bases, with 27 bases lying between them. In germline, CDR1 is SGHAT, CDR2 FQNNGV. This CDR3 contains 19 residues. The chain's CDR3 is CASSLSHVARGPPRDTQYF. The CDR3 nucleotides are TGTGCCAGCAGCTTAAGTCACGTCGCGCGGGGCCCCCCTCGGGATACGCAGTATTTT.

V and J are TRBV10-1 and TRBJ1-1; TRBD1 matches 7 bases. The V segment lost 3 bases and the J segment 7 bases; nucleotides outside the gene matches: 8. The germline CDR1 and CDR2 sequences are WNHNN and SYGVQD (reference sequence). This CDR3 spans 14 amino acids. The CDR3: CASSDQTGKNEAFF. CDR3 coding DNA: TGCGCCAGCAGTGATCAGACAGGGAAGAATGAAGCTTTCTTT.

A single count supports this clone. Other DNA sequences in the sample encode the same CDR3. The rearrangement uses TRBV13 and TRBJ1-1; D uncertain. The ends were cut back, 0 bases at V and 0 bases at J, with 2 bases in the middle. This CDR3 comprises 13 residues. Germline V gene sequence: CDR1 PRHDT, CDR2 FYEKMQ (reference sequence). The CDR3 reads CASSLGLNTEAFF. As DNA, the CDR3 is TGTGCCAGCAGCTTAGGCTTGAACACTGAAGCTTTCTTT.

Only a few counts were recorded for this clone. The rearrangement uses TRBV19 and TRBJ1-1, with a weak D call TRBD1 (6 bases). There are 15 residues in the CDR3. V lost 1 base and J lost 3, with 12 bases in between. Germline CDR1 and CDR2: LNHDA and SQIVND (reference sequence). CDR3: CASSIVGKGDTEAFF. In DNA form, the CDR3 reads TGTGCCAGTAGTATAGTGGGGAAGGGGGACACTGAAGCTTTCTTT.